This T cell receptor (beta chain) was sequenced in a study of OX40 agonist ivuxolimab in advanced cancers. The overall study: Partial responses occurred in Three dose-escalation patients, one with hepatocellular carcinoma and two with cutaneous melanoma.

V was shortened by 2 bases and J by 6 bases, with 11 bases between the two germline ends. CDR3 length equals 14 residues. Repertoires were generated with immunoSEQ multiplex PCR, while TCRdb's copy carries only in-frame clones and drops some. The table shows 65,000 or so clones, with approximately 90% occurring only once. With respect to this clone: Its antigen is as yet unknown.

Study-level results: Doses of 0.1 to 3.0 mg/kg were accompanied by clonal expansion of CD4+ and CD8+ blood T cells by week 6. Fewer expanded clones were found on average in CD4+ than in CD8+ T cells.

Baseline, cycle 4 day 1, and cycle 7 day 1 were the blood sampling points. The receptor was isolated from an adult with an advanced solid tumor such as melanoma, head and neck, liver or kidney cancer. Material: CD4+ or CD8+ T cells sorted from blood, obtained in a trial of the OX40 agonist ivuxolimab. V gene TRBV23-1 combines with J gene TRBJ2-1; D remains unclear. TRBV23-1 is given ORF status, its function remaining uncertain. CDR3 nucleotides: TGCGCCAGCAGTCAACCCCATGACACCAATGAGCAGTTCTTC. Translating gives CASSQPHDTNEQFF.